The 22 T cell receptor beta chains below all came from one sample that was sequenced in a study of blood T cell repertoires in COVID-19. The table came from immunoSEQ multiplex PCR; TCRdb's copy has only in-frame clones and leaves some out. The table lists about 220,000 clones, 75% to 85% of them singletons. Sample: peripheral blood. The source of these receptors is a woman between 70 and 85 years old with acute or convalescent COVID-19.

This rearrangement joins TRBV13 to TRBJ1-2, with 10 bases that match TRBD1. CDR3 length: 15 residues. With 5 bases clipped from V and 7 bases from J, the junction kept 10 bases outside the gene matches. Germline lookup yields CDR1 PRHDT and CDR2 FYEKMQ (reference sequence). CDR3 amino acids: CASSRTGTGEAGYTF. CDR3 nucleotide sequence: TGTGCCAGCAGCCGAACCGGGACAGGGGAAGCTGGCTACACCTTC.

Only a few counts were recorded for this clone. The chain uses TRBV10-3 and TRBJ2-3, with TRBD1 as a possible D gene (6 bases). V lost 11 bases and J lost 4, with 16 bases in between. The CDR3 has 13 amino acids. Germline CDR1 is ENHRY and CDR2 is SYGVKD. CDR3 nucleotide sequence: TGTGCCGCCACAGGGCTGGCATCAGATACGCAGTATTTT. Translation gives CAATGLASDTQYF.

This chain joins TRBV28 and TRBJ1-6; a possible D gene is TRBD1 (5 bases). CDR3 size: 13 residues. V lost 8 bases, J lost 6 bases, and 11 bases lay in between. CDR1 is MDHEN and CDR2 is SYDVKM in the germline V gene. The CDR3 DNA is TGTGCCAGCTCGACAGCGGGTAATTCACCCCTCCACTTT. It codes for CASSTAGNSPLHF.

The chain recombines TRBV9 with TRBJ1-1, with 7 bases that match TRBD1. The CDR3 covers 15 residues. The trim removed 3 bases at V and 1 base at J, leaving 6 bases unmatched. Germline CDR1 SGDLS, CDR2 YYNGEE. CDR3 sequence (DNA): TGTGCCAGCAGCGCATCCGGGACAGCGAACACTGAAGCTTTCTTT. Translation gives CASSASGTANTEAFF.

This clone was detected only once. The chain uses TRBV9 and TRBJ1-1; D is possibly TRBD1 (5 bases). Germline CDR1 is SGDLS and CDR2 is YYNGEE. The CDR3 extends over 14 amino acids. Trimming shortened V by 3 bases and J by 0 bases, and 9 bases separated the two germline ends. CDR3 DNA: TGTGCCAGCAGCGCGGGACTGTTGAACACTGAAGCTTTCTTT. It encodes CASSAGLLNTEAFF.

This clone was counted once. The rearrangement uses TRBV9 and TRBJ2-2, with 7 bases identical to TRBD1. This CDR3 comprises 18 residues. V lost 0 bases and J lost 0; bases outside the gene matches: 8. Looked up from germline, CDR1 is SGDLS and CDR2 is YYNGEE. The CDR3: CASSVEPGQGANTGELFF. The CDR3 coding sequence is TGTGCCAGCAGCGTAGAACCAGGCCAGGGGGCGAACACCGGGGAGCTGTTTTTT.

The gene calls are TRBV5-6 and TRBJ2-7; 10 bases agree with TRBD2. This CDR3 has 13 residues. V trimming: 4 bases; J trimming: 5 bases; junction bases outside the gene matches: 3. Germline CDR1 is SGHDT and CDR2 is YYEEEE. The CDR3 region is CASSVGTSDEQYF. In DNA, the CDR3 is TGTGCCAGCAGCGTGGGGACTAGCGACGAGCAGTACTTC.

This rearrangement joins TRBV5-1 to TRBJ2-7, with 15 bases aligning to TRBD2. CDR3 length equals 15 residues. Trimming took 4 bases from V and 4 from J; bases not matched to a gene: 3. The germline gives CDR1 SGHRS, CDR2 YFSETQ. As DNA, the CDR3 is TGCGCCAGCAGCCCGGGGACTAGCGGGGGGTACGAGCAGTACTTC. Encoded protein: CASSPGTSGGYEQYF.

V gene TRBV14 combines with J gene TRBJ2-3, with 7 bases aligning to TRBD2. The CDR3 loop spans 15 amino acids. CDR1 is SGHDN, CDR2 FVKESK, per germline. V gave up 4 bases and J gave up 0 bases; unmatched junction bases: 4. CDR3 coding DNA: TGTGCCAGCAGCCGATCTAGCGGTAGCACAGATACGCAGTATTTT. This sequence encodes CASSRSSGSTDTQYF.

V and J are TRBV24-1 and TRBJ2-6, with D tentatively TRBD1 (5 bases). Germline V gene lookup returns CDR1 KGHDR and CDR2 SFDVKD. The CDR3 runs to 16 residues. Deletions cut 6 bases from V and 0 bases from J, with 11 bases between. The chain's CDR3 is CATSSPGISGANVLTF. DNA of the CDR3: TGTGCCACCAGTTCCCCAGGGATCTCTGGGGCCAACGTCCTGACTTTC.

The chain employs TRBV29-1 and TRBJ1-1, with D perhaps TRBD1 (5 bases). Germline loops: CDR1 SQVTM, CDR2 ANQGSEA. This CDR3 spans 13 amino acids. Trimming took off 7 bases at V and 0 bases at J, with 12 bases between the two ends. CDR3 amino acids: CSGFDSLNTEAFF. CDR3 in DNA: TGCAGCGGGTTCGACAGCTTGAACACTGAAGCTTTCTTT.

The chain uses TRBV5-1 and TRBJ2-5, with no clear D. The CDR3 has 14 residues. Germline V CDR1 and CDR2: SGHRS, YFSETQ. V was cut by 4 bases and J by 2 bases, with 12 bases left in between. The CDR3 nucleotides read TGCGCCAGCAGCCCCCAGACTTTGCAAGAGACCCAGTACTTC. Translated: CASSPQTLQETQYF.

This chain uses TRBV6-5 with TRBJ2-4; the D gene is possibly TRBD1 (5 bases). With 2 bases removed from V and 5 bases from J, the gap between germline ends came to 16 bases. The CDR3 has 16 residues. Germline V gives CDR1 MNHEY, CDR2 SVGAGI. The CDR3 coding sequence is TGTGCCAGCAGTTACGGGGCCGTAGGTGGGGAAAACATTCAGTACTTC. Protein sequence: CASSYGAVGGENIQYF.

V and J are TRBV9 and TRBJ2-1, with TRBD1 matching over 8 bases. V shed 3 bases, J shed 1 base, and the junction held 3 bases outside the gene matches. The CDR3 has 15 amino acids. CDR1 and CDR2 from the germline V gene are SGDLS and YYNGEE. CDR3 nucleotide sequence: TGTGCCAGCAGCGCGTGGACAGGGTCCTACAATGAGCAGTTCTTC. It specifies CASSAWTGSYNEQFF.

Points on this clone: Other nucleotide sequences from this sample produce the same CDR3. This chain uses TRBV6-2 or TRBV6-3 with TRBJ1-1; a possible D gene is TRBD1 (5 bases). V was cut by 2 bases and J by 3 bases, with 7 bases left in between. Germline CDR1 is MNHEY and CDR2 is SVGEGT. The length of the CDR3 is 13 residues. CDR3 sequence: CASSYAGDTEAFF. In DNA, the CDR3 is TGTGCCAGCAGTTACGCGGGGGACACTGAAGCTTTCTTT.

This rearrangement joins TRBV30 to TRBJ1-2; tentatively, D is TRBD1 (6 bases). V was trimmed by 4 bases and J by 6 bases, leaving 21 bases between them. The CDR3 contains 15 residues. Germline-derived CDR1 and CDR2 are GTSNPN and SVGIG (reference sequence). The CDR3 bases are TGTGCCTGGAATACACCGGGACATCGGGTGGATGGCTACACCTTC. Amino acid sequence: CAWNTPGHRVDGYTF.

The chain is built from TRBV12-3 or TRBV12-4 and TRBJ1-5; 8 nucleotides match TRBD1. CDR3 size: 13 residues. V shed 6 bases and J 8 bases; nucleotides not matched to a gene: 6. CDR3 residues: CASRPGGSKPQHF. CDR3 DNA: TGTGCCAGCAGGCCAGGGGGCAGCAAGCCCCAGCATTTT.

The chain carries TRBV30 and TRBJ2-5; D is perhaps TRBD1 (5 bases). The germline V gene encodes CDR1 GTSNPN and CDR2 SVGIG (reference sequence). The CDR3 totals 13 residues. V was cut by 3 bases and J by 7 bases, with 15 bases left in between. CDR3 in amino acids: CAWRYWGEGTQYF. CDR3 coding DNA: TGTGCCTGGAGATATTGGGGCGAAGGGACCCAGTACTTC.

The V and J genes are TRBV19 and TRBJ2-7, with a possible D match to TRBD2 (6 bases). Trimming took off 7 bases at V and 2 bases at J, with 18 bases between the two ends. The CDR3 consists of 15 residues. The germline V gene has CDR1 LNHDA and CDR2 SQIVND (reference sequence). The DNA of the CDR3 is TGTGCCAGTACCCCCAGGGCGGGGAGACCCTACGAGCAGTACTTC. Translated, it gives CASTPRAGRPYEQYF.

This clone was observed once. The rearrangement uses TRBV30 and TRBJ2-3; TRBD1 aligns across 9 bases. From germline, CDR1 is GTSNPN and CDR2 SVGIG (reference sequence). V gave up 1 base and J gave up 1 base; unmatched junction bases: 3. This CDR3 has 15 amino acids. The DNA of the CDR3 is TGTGCCTGGAGTGCCCGGGACAGGGGCACAGATACGCAGTATTTT. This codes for CAWSARDRGTDTQYF.

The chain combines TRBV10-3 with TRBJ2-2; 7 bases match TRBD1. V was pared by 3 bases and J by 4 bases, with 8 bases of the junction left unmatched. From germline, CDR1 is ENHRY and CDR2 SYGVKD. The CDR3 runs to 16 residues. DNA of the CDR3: TGTGCCATCAGTGAAATAGGGGGCGCAGGCACCGGGGAGCTGTTTTTT. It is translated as CAISEIGGAGTGELFF.

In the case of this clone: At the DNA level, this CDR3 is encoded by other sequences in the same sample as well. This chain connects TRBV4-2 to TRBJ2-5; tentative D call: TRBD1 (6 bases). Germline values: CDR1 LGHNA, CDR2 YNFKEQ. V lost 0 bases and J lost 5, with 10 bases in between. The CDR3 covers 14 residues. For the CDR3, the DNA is TGTGCCAGCAGCCAAGAGACAGGTCGGGAGACCCAGTACTTC. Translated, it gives CASSQETGRETQYF.